This TCR beta chain appears in the sequencing data of a study of cytomegalovirus exposure and HLA in healthy donors. In the study overall: Membership in the Caucasian-associated ancestry cluster was found for around 85% of 300 to 500 genotyped donors.

With 4 bases removed from V and 7 bases from J, the gap between germline ends came to 19 bases. CDR3 size: 14 residues. Per the germline V gene, CDR1 is GTSNPN and CDR2 is SVGIG (reference sequence). Turning to this clone: Antigen specificity is unknown.

This PCR relied on a set of 60 Vbeta primers and 13 Jbeta primers. Libraries were prepared by immunoSEQ multiplex PCR; TCRdb keeps only in-frame clonotypes and omits some of them. The listing records 150,000 or so clones. Findings and limits, study-wide: HLA alleles showed associations with around 15,000 TCR beta sequences in a later analysis, at a 0.05 false discovery rate. Later, an analysis found that common viral pathogens appeared to be linked with several of the most significant clusters.

The gene calls are TRBV30 and TRBJ1-2; D may be TRBD1 (6 bases). Sequenced: PBMCs. The receptor comes from a woman between 50 and 59 years old in good health and CMV-seronegative. CDR3 nucleotides: TGTGCCTGGAACAGCGGGGGGGCGACTTTTGGCTACACCTTC. Its translation: CAWNSGGATFGYTF.